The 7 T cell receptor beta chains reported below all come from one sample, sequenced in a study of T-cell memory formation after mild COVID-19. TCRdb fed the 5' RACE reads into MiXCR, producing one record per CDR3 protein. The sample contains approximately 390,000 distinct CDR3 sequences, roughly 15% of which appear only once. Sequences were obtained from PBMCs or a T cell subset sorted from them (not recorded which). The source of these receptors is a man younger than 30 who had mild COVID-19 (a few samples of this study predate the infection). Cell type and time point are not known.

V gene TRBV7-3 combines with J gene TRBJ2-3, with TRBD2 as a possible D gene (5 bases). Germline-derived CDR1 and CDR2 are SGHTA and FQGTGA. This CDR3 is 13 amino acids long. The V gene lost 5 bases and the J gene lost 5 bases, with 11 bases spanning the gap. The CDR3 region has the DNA TGTGCCAGCAGCCCGGGTGGAGGAGATACGCAGTATTTT. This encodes CASSPGGGDTQYF.

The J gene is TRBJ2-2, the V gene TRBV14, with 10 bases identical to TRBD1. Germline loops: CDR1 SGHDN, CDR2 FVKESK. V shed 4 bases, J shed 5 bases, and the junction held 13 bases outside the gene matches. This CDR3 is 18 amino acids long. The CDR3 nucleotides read TGTGCCAGCAGCCGAAGCTGGGACGGGACAGGGGAAACCGGGGAGCTGTTTTTT. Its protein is CASSRSWDGTGETGELFF.

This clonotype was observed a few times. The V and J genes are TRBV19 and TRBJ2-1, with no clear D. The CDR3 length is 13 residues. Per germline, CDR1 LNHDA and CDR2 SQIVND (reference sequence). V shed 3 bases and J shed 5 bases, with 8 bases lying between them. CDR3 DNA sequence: TGTGCCAGTAGTATCGCGCAAAACAATGAGCAGTTCTTC. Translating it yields CASSIAQNNEQFF.

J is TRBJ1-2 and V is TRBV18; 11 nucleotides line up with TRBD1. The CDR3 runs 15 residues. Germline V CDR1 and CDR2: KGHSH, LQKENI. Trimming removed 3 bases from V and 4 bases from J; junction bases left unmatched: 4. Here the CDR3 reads CASSPQGTGGYGYTF. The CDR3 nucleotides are TGTGCCAGCTCACCCCAAGGGACAGGGGGCTATGGCTACACCTTC.

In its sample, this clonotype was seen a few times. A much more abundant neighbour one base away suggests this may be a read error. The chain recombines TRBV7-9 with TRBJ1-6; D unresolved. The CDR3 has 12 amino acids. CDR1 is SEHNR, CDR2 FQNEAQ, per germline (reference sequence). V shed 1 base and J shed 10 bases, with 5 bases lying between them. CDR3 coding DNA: TGTGCCAGCAGCTTAGATCAGTCACCCCTCCACTTT. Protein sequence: CASSLDQSPLHF.

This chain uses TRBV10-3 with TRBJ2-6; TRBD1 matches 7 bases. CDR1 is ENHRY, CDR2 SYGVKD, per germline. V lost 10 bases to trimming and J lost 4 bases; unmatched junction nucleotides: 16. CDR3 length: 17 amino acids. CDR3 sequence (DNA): TGTGCCAGTGCCGGGACAGCCCTCCGGAAGGGGGCCAACGTCCTGACTTTC. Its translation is CASAGTALRKGANVLTF.

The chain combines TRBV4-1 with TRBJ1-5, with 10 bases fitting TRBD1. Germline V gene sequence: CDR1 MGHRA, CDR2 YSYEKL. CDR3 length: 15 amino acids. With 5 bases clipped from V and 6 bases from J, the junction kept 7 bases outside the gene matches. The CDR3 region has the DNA TGCGCCAGCAGCTCGGGACAGGGGTTGGGTCAGCCCCAGCATTTT. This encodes CASSSGQGLGQPQHF.